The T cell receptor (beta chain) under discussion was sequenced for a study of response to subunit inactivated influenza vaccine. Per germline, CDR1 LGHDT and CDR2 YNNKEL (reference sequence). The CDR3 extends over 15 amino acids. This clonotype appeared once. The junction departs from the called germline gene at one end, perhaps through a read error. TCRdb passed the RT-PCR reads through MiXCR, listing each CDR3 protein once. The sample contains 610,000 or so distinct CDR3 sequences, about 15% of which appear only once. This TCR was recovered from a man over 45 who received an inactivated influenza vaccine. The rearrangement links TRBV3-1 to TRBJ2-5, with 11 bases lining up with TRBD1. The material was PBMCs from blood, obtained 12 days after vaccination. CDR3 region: CDSSQGTGGLETQYF. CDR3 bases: TGTGACAGCAGCCAGGGGACAGGGGGTTTGGAGACCCAGTACTTC.